This is a list of T cell receptor beta chains from one sample in a study of Ad26.COV2.S vaccination and SARS-CoV-2 variants. Only in-frame clones appear in the TCRdb table, and some are missing; sequencing was by immunoSEQ multiplex PCR. The sample includes hundreds of thousands of clones, approximately 81% of them seen just once. The sequencing used peripheral blood, collected in a trial of Ad26.COV2.S vaccine versus placebo. These receptor sequences come from a person aged 18-65 years who received the Ad26.COV2.S COVID-19 vaccine or a placebo. The CDR3 runs from the conserved cysteine through the conserved F or W. D genes are given only for firm matches. Size is stated for part of the rows, as once, few or many counts, or as a class when the clone is expanded.

J gene: TRBJ2-2
V gene: TRBV7-9
D gene: TRBD2
CDR3 length: 15
clone size: once
CDR3 protein: CASSPSGVGTGELFF
CDR3 DNA: TGTGCCAGCAGCCCAAGCGGGGTGGGCACCGGGGAGCTGTTTTTT

J gene: TRBJ2-1
V gene: TRBV5-6
D gene: -
CDR3 length: 12
clone size: -
CDR3 protein: CASSGGYNEQFF
CDR3 DNA: TGTGCCAGCAGCGGGGGATACAATGAGCAGTTCTTC

J gene: TRBJ2-3
V gene: TRBV5-1
D gene: -
CDR3 length: 12
clone size: -
CDR3 protein: CASGPSTDTQYF
CDR3 DNA: TGCGCCAGCGGCCCCAGCACAGATACGCAGTATTTT

J gene: TRBJ1-4
V gene: TRBV30
D gene: -
CDR3 length: 15
clone size: few
CDR3 protein: CAWSSWVRGGEKLFF
CDR3 DNA: TGTGCCTGGAGTTCGTGGGTCAGGGGAGGGGAAAAACTGTTTTTT

J gene: TRBJ1-2
V gene: TRBV9
D gene: -
CDR3 length: 16
clone size: -
CDR3 protein: CASSVVGDPGGYGYTF
CDR3 DNA: TGTGCCAGCAGCGTAGTGGGGGATCCGGGAGGATATGGCTACACCTTC

J gene: TRBJ1-1
V gene: TRBV30
D gene: -
CDR3 length: 14
clone size: few
CDR3 protein: CAWSVGEHNTEAFF
CDR3 DNA: TGTGCCTGGAGTGTAGGGGAGCATAACACTGAAGCTTTCTTT

J gene: TRBJ1-2
V gene: TRBV28
D gene: -
CDR3 length: 15
clone size: -
CDR3 protein: CASSLLEQTYYGYTF
CDR3 DNA: TGTGCCAGCAGTTTATTGGAACAGACTTACTATGGCTACACCTTC

J gene: TRBJ2-7
V gene: TRBV3-1/TRBV3-2
D gene: -
CDR3 length: 15
clone size: few
CDR3 protein: CASSQGTAPAYEQYF
CDR3 DNA: TGTGCCAGCAGCCAAGGGACCGCGCCTGCCTACGAGCAGTACTTC

J gene: TRBJ2-7
V gene: TRBV6-7
D gene: TRBD1
CDR3 length: 15
clone size: -
CDR3 protein: CASSYPTGTAYEQYF
CDR3 DNA: TGTGCCAGCAGTTACCCAACCGGGACAGCCTACGAGCAGTACTTC

J gene: TRBJ2-1
V gene: TRBV6-5
D gene: -
CDR3 length: 12
clone size: once
CDR3 protein: CASRHPGGAQFF
CDR3 DNA: TGTGCCAGCAGGCACCCTGGGGGGGCCCAGTTCTTC

J gene: TRBJ1-3
V gene: TRBV30
D gene: -
CDR3 length: 15
clone size: -
CDR3 protein: CAWSVRGTKGNTIYF
CDR3 DNA: TGTGCCTGGAGTGTACGCGGGACGAAAGGAAACACCATATATTTT

J gene: TRBJ2-6
V gene: TRBV6-4
D gene: -
CDR3 length: 20
clone size: -
CDR3 protein: CASSDELYGKTFSGANVLTF
CDR3 DNA: TGTGCCAGCAGTGACGAATTATACGGGAAGACTTTTTCTGGGGCCAACGTCCTGACTTTC

J gene: TRBJ2-7
V gene: TRBV27
D gene: TRBD1
CDR3 length: 15
clone size: -
CDR3 protein: CASSSYRGNSYEQYF
CDR3 DNA: TGTGCCAGCAGTTCCTACAGGGGCAACTCCTACGAGCAGTACTTC

J gene: TRBJ1-6
V gene: TRBV2
D gene: -
CDR3 length: 14
clone size: -
CDR3 protein: CASSKAPGDSPLHF
CDR3 DNA: TGTGCCAGCAGTAAGGCCCCGGGGGATTCACCCCTCCACTTT

J gene: TRBJ2-7
V gene: TRBV29-1
D gene: -
CDR3 length: 11
clone size: -
CDR3 protein: CSVEGRNEQYF
CDR3 DNA: TGCAGCGTTGAAGGCAGGAACGAGCAGTACTTC

J gene: TRBJ1-2
V gene: TRBV18
D gene: -
CDR3 length: 19
clone size: -
CDR3 protein: CASSPLPVQRPSIGYGYTF
CDR3 DNA: TGTGCCAGCTCACCACTACCCGTACAGCGCCCGTCGATTGGTTATGGCTACACCTTC

J gene: TRBJ2-7
V gene: TRBV7-6
D gene: -
CDR3 length: 15
clone size: -
CDR3 protein: CASSLAAGPGDEQYF
CDR3 DNA: TGTGCCAGCAGCTTAGCGGCGGGACCGGGGGACGAGCAGTACTTC

J gene: TRBJ2-7
V gene: TRBV5-8
D gene: -
CDR3 length: 12
clone size: many
CDR3 protein: CASSLVGYEQYF
CDR3 DNA: TGTGCCAGCAGCTTGGTAGGGTACGAGCAGTACTTC

J gene: TRBJ1-6
V gene: TRBV6-5
D gene: -
CDR3 length: 14
clone size: -
CDR3 protein: CASRAEGYNSPLHF
CDR3 DNA: TGTGCCAGCAGAGCCGAGGGATATAATTCACCCCTCCACTTT

J gene: TRBJ2-2
V gene: TRBV9
D gene: TRBD2
CDR3 length: 12
clone size: -
CDR3 protein: CATRTSTGELFF
CDR3 DNA: TGTGCCACCCGGACTAGCACCGGGGAGCTGTTTTTT

J gene: TRBJ2-1
V gene: TRBV6-5
D gene: TRBD2
CDR3 length: 15
clone size: -
CDR3 protein: CASSSGLAGGNEQFF
CDR3 DNA: TGTGCCAGCAGCAGTGGACTAGCGGGGGGAAATGAGCAGTTCTTC

J gene: TRBJ2-7
V gene: TRBV5-5
D gene: -
CDR3 length: 15
clone size: -
CDR3 protein: CASSAPGQRYYEQYF
CDR3 DNA: TGTGCCAGCAGCGCCCCTGGACAGAGATACTACGAGCAGTACTTC

J gene: TRBJ1-1
V gene: TRBV28
D gene: -
CDR3 length: 12
clone size: -
CDR3 protein: CASTLPGILAFF
CDR3 DNA: TGTGCCAGCACCCTACCGGGAATTCTAGCTTTCTTT

J gene: TRBJ2-7
V gene: TRBV11-2
D gene: -
CDR3 length: 12
clone size: -
CDR3 protein: CASSLALGQNYF
CDR3 DNA: TGTGCCAGCAGCTTAGCCTTAGGACAGAACTACTTC

J gene: TRBJ2-7
V gene: TRBV19
D gene: -
CDR3 length: 20
clone size: -
CDR3 protein: CASSVSSLKPGGGHSYEQYF
CDR3 DNA: TGTGCCAGTAGCGTCTCCTCTTTAAAGCCGGGAGGGGGCCACTCCTACGAGCAGTACTTC

J gene: TRBJ2-7
V gene: TRBV15
D gene: TRBD2
CDR3 length: 14
clone size: -
CDR3 protein: CATRNSGGALEQYF
CDR3 DNA: TGTGCCACCAGAAATAGCGGGGGAGCCCTCGAGCAGTACTTC

J gene: TRBJ1-1
V gene: TRBV5-1
D gene: -
CDR3 length: 16
clone size: -
CDR3 protein: CASSLVGAAMNTEAFF
CDR3 DNA: TGCGCCAGCAGCTTGGTGGGGGCAGCCATGAACACTGAAGCTTTCTTT

J gene: TRBJ2-5
V gene: TRBV5-4
D gene: -
CDR3 length: 12
clone size: -
CDR3 protein: CASSLVGETQYF
CDR3 DNA: TGTGCCAGCAGCTTGGTCGGAGAGACCCAGTACTTC

J gene: TRBJ1-4
V gene: TRBV5-5
D gene: -
CDR3 length: 18
clone size: -
CDR3 protein: CASSLGPLDWETNEKLFF
CDR3 DNA: TGTGCCAGCAGCTTGGGGCCCCTTGACTGGGAAACTAATGAAAAACTGTTTTTT

J gene: TRBJ1-5
V gene: TRBV12-5
D gene: -
CDR3 length: 17
clone size: -
CDR3 protein: CASGLVLSGRDNQPQHF
CDR3 DNA: TGTGCTAGTGGTTTGGTACTATCTGGCAGGGACAATCAGCCCCAGCATTTT

J gene: TRBJ2-5
V gene: TRBV2
D gene: -
CDR3 length: 15
clone size: -
CDR3 protein: CASSEALAGQETQYF
CDR3 DNA: TGTGCCAGCAGTGAAGCGCTGGCGGGACAAGAGACCCAGTACTTC

J gene: TRBJ2-1
V gene: TRBV9
D gene: -
CDR3 length: 15
clone size: -
CDR3 protein: CASSVSSGGGNEQFF
CDR3 DNA: TGTGCCAGCAGCGTATCGTCGGGGGGCGGGAATGAGCAGTTCTTC

J gene: TRBJ1-3
V gene: TRBV4-3
D gene: TRBD1
CDR3 length: 17
clone size: -
CDR3 protein: CASSQDQGALSGNTIYF
CDR3 DNA: TGCGCCAGCAGCCAAGATCAGGGGGCCCTCTCTGGAAACACCATATATTTT

J gene: TRBJ1-4
V gene: TRBV15
D gene: -
CDR3 length: 15
clone size: -
CDR3 protein: CATSRGRATNEKLFF
CDR3 DNA: TGTGCCACCAGCAGAGGTCGGGCCACTAATGAAAAACTGTTTTTT

J gene: TRBJ2-2
V gene: TRBV19
D gene: -
CDR3 length: 17
clone size: -
CDR3 protein: CASSTYSGAGSSGELFF
CDR3 DNA: TGTGCCAGTAGTACTTATTCAGGGGCAGGATCGTCCGGGGAGCTGTTTTTT

J gene: TRBJ2-2
V gene: TRBV6-2/TRBV6-3
D gene: -
CDR3 length: 14
clone size: -
CDR3 protein: CASSPTEYFGELFF
CDR3 DNA: TGTGCCAGCAGCCCCACAGAGTACTTCGGTGAGCTGTTTTTT

J gene: TRBJ2-7
V gene: TRBV3-1/TRBV3-2
D gene: -
CDR3 length: 14
clone size: once
CDR3 protein: CASSQARGTYEQYF
CDR3 DNA: TGTGCCAGCAGCCAGGCCAGAGGAACCTACGAGCAGTACTTC

J gene: TRBJ2-1
V gene: TRBV5-1
D gene: -
CDR3 length: 14
clone size: once
CDR3 protein: CASSPDRSYNEQFF
CDR3 DNA: TGCGCCAGCAGCCCCGACCGGTCCTACAATGAGCAGTTCTTC

J gene: TRBJ1-1
V gene: TRBV19
D gene: TRBD1
CDR3 length: 15
clone size: -
CDR3 protein: CASSIAAPGQGEAFF
CDR3 DNA: TGTGCCAGTAGTATAGCCGCTCCGGGACAGGGTGAAGCTTTCTTT

J gene: TRBJ2-1
V gene: TRBV12-5
D gene: TRBD2
CDR3 length: 13
clone size: -
CDR3 protein: CASGLAGGNEQFF
CDR3 DNA: TGTGCTAGTGGACTAGCGGGAGGAAATGAGCAGTTCTTC

J gene: TRBJ2-1
V gene: TRBV3-1/TRBV3-2
D gene: TRBD2
CDR3 length: 16
clone size: -
CDR3 protein: CASSQEISGARGEQFF
CDR3 DNA: TGTGCCAGCAGCCAAGAAATAAGCGGGGCCCGGGGGGAGCAGTTCTTC

J gene: TRBJ1-1
V gene: TRBV27
D gene: -
CDR3 length: 13
clone size: -
CDR3 protein: CASSLRMNTEAFF
CDR3 DNA: TGTGCCAGCAGTTTAAGGATGAACACTGAAGCTTTCTTT

J gene: TRBJ2-5
V gene: TRBV5-4
D gene: TRBD2
CDR3 length: 19
clone size: once
CDR3 protein: CASSLAGTSGGKSMETQYF
CDR3 DNA: TGTGCCAGCAGCTTGGCCGGGACTAGCGGGGGGAAGTCAATGGAGACCCAGTACTTC

J gene: TRBJ2-7
V gene: TRBV5-1
D gene: TRBD2
CDR3 length: 15
clone size: few
CDR3 protein: CASSSLAGFGREQYF
CDR3 DNA: TGCGCCAGCAGCTCGCTAGCGGGTTTTGGACGCGAGCAGTACTTC

J gene: TRBJ1-5
V gene: TRBV19
D gene: TRBD1
CDR3 length: 17
clone size: -
CDR3 protein: CASSIGQGARRNQPQHF
CDR3 DNA: TGTGCCAGTAGTATAGGCCAGGGGGCGCGCCGGAATCAGCCCCAGCATTTT

J gene: TRBJ1-6
V gene: TRBV4-3
D gene: -
CDR3 length: 12
clone size: -
CDR3 protein: CASSQENSPLHF
CDR3 DNA: TGCGCCAGCAGCCAAGAGAATTCACCCCTCCACTTT

J gene: TRBJ2-7
V gene: TRBV13
D gene: TRBD2
CDR3 length: 15
clone size: -
CDR3 protein: CASSLWASGPYEQYF
CDR3 DNA: TGTGCCAGCAGCTTATGGGCTAGCGGCCCCTACGAGCAGTACTTC

J gene: TRBJ1-2
V gene: TRBV29-1
D gene: TRBD1
CDR3 length: 14
clone size: -
CDR3 protein: CSVEDQKEQGGYTF
CDR3 DNA: TGCAGCGTTGAAGATCAAAAGGAACAGGGGGGCTACACCTTC

J gene: TRBJ2-3
V gene: TRBV19
D gene: TRBD2
CDR3 length: 14
clone size: -
CDR3 protein: CASRREFGADTQYF
CDR3 DNA: TGTGCCAGTAGGCGGGAGTTTGGGGCAGATACGCAGTATTTT